The rows below give T cell receptor beta chains drawn from one sample of a study of cytomegalovirus exposure and HLA in healthy donors. Profiling relied on immunoSEQ multiplex PCR, and the TCRdb table lists in-frame clones only, not all of them. The sample lists some 200,000 clones, less than 85% seen once, with 0.2% to 0.25% in the top ten. Sequencing was carried out using PBMCs. The receptors here all came from a girl aged 2-10 years in good health and CMV-seronegative. Each CDR3 is given with its conserved first and last residue. A D gene is named only where the DNA matches it firmly. Expanded clones are given a class, and other clones once, few, many or no size at all.

d_gene	abundance	v_gene	j_gene	CDR3aa	CDR3nt
-	-	TRBV6-5	TRBJ2-3	CASKGGWGTDTQYF	TGTGCCAGTAAAGGGGGATGGGGCACAGATACGCAGTATTTT
-	-	TRBV19	TRBJ2-1	CASSYERINNEQFF	TGTGCCAGTAGTTACGAGCGGATTAACAATGAGCAGTTCTTC
TRBD1	-	TRBV5-4	TRBJ2-7	CASSLGGDRTLYEQYF	TGTGCCAGCAGCTTAGGTGGGGACAGGACCTTATACGAGCAGTACTTC
-	-	TRBV4-2	TRBJ1-5	CASSQVGVGQPQHF	TGTGCCAGCAGCCAAGTCGGGGTGGGCCAGCCCCAGCACTTT
TRBD1	-	TRBV2	TRBJ1-3	CASRPGQPGNTIYF	TGTGCCAGCAGGCCGGGACAGCCTGGAAACACCATATATTTT
-	few	TRBV5-6	TRBJ1-1	CASSFYMNTEAFF	TGTGCCAGCAGCTTCTATATGAACACTGAAGCTTTCTTT
TRBD1	-	TRBV27	TRBJ1-2	CASSPGQGRAHGYTF	TGTGCCAGCAGTCCCGGACAGGGAAGGGCCCATGGCTACACCTTC
-	-	TRBV15	TRBJ2-3	CATRKRLDTDTQYF	TGTGCCACCAGGAAGCGCTTAGACACAGATACGCAGTATTTT
TRBD1	-	TRBV18	TRBJ2-2	CASSPDRGNTGELFF	TGTGCCAGCTCCCCGGACAGGGGGAACACCGGGGAGCTGTTTTTT
TRBD1	-	TRBV5-4	TRBJ1-2	CASGGQAFNYGYTF	TGTGCCAGCGGGGGACAGGCCTTTAACTATGGCTACACCTTC
TRBD1	-	TRBV7-8	TRBJ2-1	CASSLARQGAYNEQFF	TGTGCCAGCAGCTTAGCGCGGCAGGGGGCATACAATGAGCAGTTCTTC
-	-	TRBV6-5	TRBJ2-7	CASSYGAGVTYEQYF	TGTGCCAGCAGTTACGGTGCAGGGGTCACCTACGAGCAGTACTTC
TRBD2	-	TRBV27	TRBJ2-2	CASSLLVTSGPGELFF	TGTGCCAGCAGTTTACTAGTGACTAGCGGACCCGGGGAGCTGTTTTTT
-	-	TRBV6-1	TRBJ1-1	CASSWGGNTEAFF	TGTGCCAGCAGTTGGGGGGGGAACACTGAAGCTTTCTTT
-	-	TRBV6-1	TRBJ2-1	CASSEVFLNEQFF	TGTGCCAGCAGTGAAGTGTTTCTGAATGAGCAGTTCTTC
-	-	TRBV6-1	TRBJ1-1	CASSVVSVNTEAFF	TGTGCCAGCAGTGTTGTGAGTGTGAACACTGAAGCTTTCTTT
-	-	TRBV2	TRBJ1-3	CASAGGGARGNTIYF	TGTGCCAGCGCTGGCGGGGGCGCGAGGGGAAACACCATATATTTT
TRBD1	once	TRBV6-1	TRBJ2-1	CASRGQYNEQFF	TGTGCCAGCAGGGGACAGTACAATGAGCAGTTCTTC
-	-	TRBV7-9	TRBJ2-7	CASSLGGTGYEQYF	TGTGCCAGCAGCTTAGGAGGTACTGGCTACGAGCAGTACTTC
-	-	TRBV20-1	TRBJ1-4	CSYLINEKLFF	TGCAGCTATTTGATAAACGAAAAACTGTTTTTT
TRBD1	few	TRBV15	TRBJ1-1	CATSSPGTANTEAFF	TGTGCCACCAGCAGCCCCGGGACAGCCAACACTGAAGCTTTCTTT
TRBD2	-	TRBV4-1	TRBJ2-3	CASSLLAGGTDTQYF	TGCGCCAGCAGTCTGCTAGCGGGGGGTACAGATACGCAGTATTTT
-	once	TRBV11-3	TRBJ1-1	CASSRTGTGDTEAFF	TGTGCCAGCAGCCGCACAGGGACCGGAGACACTGAAGCTTTCTTT
TRBD1	few	TRBV27	TRBJ2-5	CASSLTYRGRTETQYF	TGTGCCAGCAGTCTGACCTACAGGGGGCGCACGGAGACCCAGTACTTC
TRBD1	-	TRBV6-1	TRBJ1-2	CASRRTGIYGYTF	TGTGCCAGCAGGCGGACAGGAATCTATGGCTACACCTTC
TRBD1	-	TRBV5-1	TRBJ1-2	CASSTVPGQHYGYTF	TGCGCCAGCAGCACGGTGCCGGGACAGCACTATGGCTACACCTTC
-	few	TRBV5-1	TRBJ1-1	CASSLDPVMNTEAFF	TGCGCCAGCAGCTTGGATCCGGTCATGAACACTGAAGCTTTCTTT
TRBD1	-	TRBV5-6	TRBJ2-3	CASSLAAGTGGTDTQYF	TGTGCCAGCAGCTTGGCCGCTGGGACAGGAGGCACAGATACGCAGTATTTT
-	-	TRBV29-1	TRBJ1-2	CSVARTGYGYTF	TGCAGCGTCGCCAGGACGGGGTATGGCTACACCTTC
-	once	TRBV7-3	TRBJ2-2	CASSRLATTGELFF	TGTGCCAGCTCTCGGCTAGCGACGACCGGGGAGCTGTTTTTT
TRBD1	-	TRBV4-1	TRBJ2-7	CASSQQQGEENEQYF	TGCGCCAGCAGCCAACAACAGGGGGAGGAGAACGAGCAGTACTTC
-	-	TRBV29-1	TRBJ1-2	CSVEGARGIGGYTF	TGCAGCGTTGAAGGGGCCAGAGGGATTGGGGGCTACACCTTC
TRBD1	-	TRBV6-5	TRBJ2-5	CASSSTGTGDTQYF	TGTGCCAGCAGTTCGACCGGGACAGGGGATACCCAGTACTTC
TRBD1	-	TRBV7-3	TRBJ1-6	CASSYDRGQALHF	TGTGCCAGCAGCTACGACAGGGGGCAGGCCCTCCACTTT
-	-	TRBV11-3	TRBJ2-7	CASSSGGPDSSYEQYF	TGTGCCAGCAGCTCCGGGGGGCCAGACAGCTCCTACGAGCAGTACTTC
-	-	TRBV7-2	TRBJ1-1	CASSLVPGRTEAFF	TGTGCCAGCAGCTTAGTCCCCGGTCGGACTGAAGCTTTCTTT
-	-	TRBV19	TRBJ1-1	CASSTPSPGNTEAFF	TGTGCCAGTAGTACCCCCTCCCCGGGGAACACTGAAGCTTTCTTT
TRBD1	-	TRBV10-3	TRBJ1-6	CAISNRGLGSPLHF	TGTGCCATCAGTAACAGGGGGCTTGGGTCACCCCTCCACTTT
-	-	TRBV6-1	TRBJ2-7	CASTEGASVSYEQYF	TGTGCCAGCACCGAAGGGGCTAGTGTCTCCTACGAGCAGTACTTC
-	once	TRBV7-6	TRBJ2-3	CASSLYTDTQYF	TGTGCCAGCAGCTTGTACACAGATACGCAGTATTTT
-	-	TRBV25-1	TRBJ1-4	CASSAGEKLFF	TGTGCCAGCAGCGCGGGGGAAAAACTGTTTTTT
-	-	TRBV11-3	TRBJ2-7	CASSFYGAVTYEQYF	TGTGCCAGCAGCTTCTACGGAGCAGTTACCTACGAGCAGTACTTC
-	once	TRBV4-2	TRBJ2-5	CASSLNGGGGTAQETQYF	TGTGCCAGCAGCCTCAATGGGGGAGGCGGGACAGCCCAAGAGACCCAGTACTTC
-	few	TRBV6-5	TRBJ1-5	CASKGGQGGSQPQHF	TGTGCCAGCAAGGGAGGGCAGGGAGGATCCCAGCCCCAGCATTTT
-	-	TRBV7-2	TRBJ1-2	CASSPVADEVGYTF	TGTGCCAGCAGCCCTGTGGCGGATGAGGTTGGCTACACCTTC
-	-	TRBV11-2	TRBJ2-7	CASSSSDRRISYEQYF	TGTGCCAGCAGCTCCAGTGACAGGCGTATCTCCTACGAGCAGTACTTC
-	-	TRBV19	TRBJ1-2	CASSVQRVGGYTF	TGTGCCAGTAGTGTTCAGAGGGTTGGTGGCTACACCTTC
-	-	TRBV21-1	TRBJ2-7	CASSKGGEFHEQYF	TGTGCCAGCAGCAAAGGAGGCGAGTTCCACGAGCAGTACTTC
TRBD2	-	TRBV12-5	TRBJ2-1	CASGFLAGVSYNEQFF	TGTGCTAGTGGTTTTCTAGCGGGCGTCTCCTACAATGAGCAGTTCTTC
-	-	TRBV2	TRBJ1-1	CASSDPGNTEAFF	TGTGCCAGCAGTGATCCAGGGAACACTGAAGCTTTCTTT
TRBD2	-	TRBV5-4	TRBJ2-7	CASSFRSSGNLEQYF	TGTGCCAGCAGCTTCCGCTCTAGCGGCAATCTCGAGCAGTACTTC
TRBD1	-	TRBV5-6	TRBJ2-7	CASSRALDRGGGEQYF	TGTGCCAGCAGCCGCGCCCTGGACAGGGGAGGAGGCGAGCAGTACTTC
TRBD2	-	TRBV11-2	TRBJ2-4	CASSMGLAGGPWDKNIQYF	TGTGCCAGCAGCATGGGACTAGCGGGAGGGCCGTGGGACAAAAACATTCAGTACTTC
-	-	TRBV5-4	TRBJ2-6	CASSLGASSGANVLTF	TGTGCCAGCAGCTTGGGGGCGAGCTCTGGGGCCAACGTCCTGACTTTC
-	-	TRBV5-1	TRBJ1-3	CASSLAGSSGNTIYF	TGCGCCAGCAGCTTGGCGGGATCATCTGGAAACACCATATATTTT
-	-	TRBV30	TRBJ1-1	CAWISKTAREAFF	TGTGCCTGGATCAGCAAAACCGCGAGGGAAGCTTTCTTT
TRBD2	-	TRBV18	TRBJ2-7	CASSVEASGSSYEQYF	TGTGCCAGCTCGGTGGAAGCTAGCGGGAGCTCCTACGAGCAGTACTTC
TRBD2	-	TRBV5-6	TRBJ2-7	CASSLVAGPYEQYF	TGTGCCAGCAGCTTAGTAGCGGGGCCCTACGAGCAGTACTTC
TRBD1	-	TRBV30	TRBJ2-1	CAWSPDRVNEQFF	TGTGCCTGGAGTCCGGACAGGGTAAATGAGCAGTTCTTC